This record concerns one T cell receptor (beta chain) sequence. The length of the CDR3 is 15 residues. Per the germline V gene, CDR1 is LNHDA and CDR2 is SQIVND (reference sequence). Trimming removed 1 base at V and 7 bases at J, with 13 bases between. This specimen comes from a study of blood T cell repertoires in COVID-19. About the study: COVID-19 samples, acute and convalescent, were from the United States, Italy and Spain. T cells, B-cell-depleted T cells, or PBMCs provided the cDNA or gDNA that served as material.

Patients in Seattle were enrolled during active infection, then followed longitudinally. TCRdb's copy holds only in-frame clones and misses some; the assay was immunoSEQ multiplex PCR. Among about 500,000 clones listed, about 89% were seen once. This clonotype originated in a woman aged 50 to 65 with COVID-19, enrolled during active disease. The chain recombines TRBV19 with TRBJ2-2; tentative D call: TRBD2 (5 bases). Sequencing was performed on peripheral blood. CDR3 amino acids: CASSIVRRGNGELFF. CDR3 coding DNA: TGTGCCAGTAGTATAGTTCGACGAGGGAACGGGGAGCTGTTTTTT.